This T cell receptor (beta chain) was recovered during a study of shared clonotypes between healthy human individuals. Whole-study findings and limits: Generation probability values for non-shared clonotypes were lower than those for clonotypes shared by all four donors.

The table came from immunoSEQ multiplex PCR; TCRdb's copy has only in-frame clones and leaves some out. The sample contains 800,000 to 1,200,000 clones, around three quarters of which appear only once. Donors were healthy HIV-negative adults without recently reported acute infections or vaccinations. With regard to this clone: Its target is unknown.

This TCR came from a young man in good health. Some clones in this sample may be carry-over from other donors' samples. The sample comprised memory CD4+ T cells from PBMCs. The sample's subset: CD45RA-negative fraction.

The CDR3 protein is CASRGGRGAEAFF. CDR3 in DNA: TGTGCCAGCAGGGGAGGGAGGGGCGCTGAAGCTTTCTTT. The chain has TRBV28 and TRBJ1-1; possibly TRBD1 for D (5 bases). V lost 6 bases to trimming and J lost 6 bases, with 14 bases between them. CDR3 size: 13 residues. CDR1 and CDR2 (germline): MDHEN, SYDVKM.